This is a list of T cell receptor beta chains from one sample in a study of T cell responses to AZD1222 COVID-19 vaccine. TCRdb's table, derived via immunoSEQ multiplex PCR, lists solely in-frame clones and lacks some. The sample consists of about 68,000 clones, about 80% of them appearing once. The sequenced sample was peripheral blood, obtained on day 0 of AZD1222 vaccination. The source of these receptors is an adult in good health. The CDR3 runs from the conserved cysteine through the conserved F or W. A D gene is named only where the DNA matches it firmly. Clone size is stated in some rows and not others, as once, few, many or a class when expanded.

>TRBJ1-1|TRBV25-1|.|TRBD1
TGTGCCAGCACTGACAGGGGGCGAGTCACTGAAGCTTTCTTT
CASTDRGRVTEAFF
>TRBJ1-4|TRBV4-3|.|TRBD1
TGCGCCAGCAGCCATGGACAGGGGATAGAAAAACTGTTTTTT
CASSHGQGIEKLFF
>TRBJ1-4|TRBV29-1|.|TRBD1
TGCAGCGGTACCGACAGGGTGGGACATGAAAAACTGTTTTTT
CSGTDRVGHEKLFF
>TRBJ1-4|TRBV5-1|.|.
TGCGCCAGCAGCTTGGGTGGCAAACCGAATGAAAAACTGTTTTTT
CASSLGGKPNEKLFF
>TRBJ2-2|TRBV13|.|.
TGTGCCAGCGGAACCGGGGGCCGGAACACCGGGGAGCTGTTTTTT
CASGTGGRNTGELFF
>TRBJ1-1|TRBV7-8|.|TRBD1
TGTGCCAGCAGCTTAAGACAGGGGGCGTACACTGAAGCTTTCTTT
CASSLRQGAYTEAFF
>TRBJ1-6|TRBV27|few|TRBD1
TGTGCCAGCAGGACAGGGGGCGAGGATTCACCCCTCCACTTT
CASRTGGEDSPLHF
>TRBJ1-5|TRBV29-1|once|TRBD1
TGCAGCGTTGGAGGACAGGGCCCCAGTGGCCAGCCCCAGCATTTT
CSVGGQGPSGQPQHF
>TRBJ1-6|TRBV19|.|TRBD1
TGTGCCAGTAGACTCGGGACAGGGGGTTCACCCCTCCACTTT
CASRLGTGGSPLHF
>TRBJ1-4|TRBV30|.|TRBD1
TGTGCCTGGGGACAGGGGAATGAAAAACTGTTTTTT
CAWGQGNEKLFF
>TRBJ2-2|TRBV28|.|.
TGTGCCAGCAATTTAGCGGCGGGGCGCACCGGGGAGCTGTTTTTT
CASNLAAGRTGELFF
>TRBJ2-2|TRBV7-9|.|.
TGTGCCAGCAGTTCCACTTCAGGGAGAAACACCGGGGAGCTGTTTTTT
CASSSTSGRNTGELFF
>TRBJ2-7|TRBV7-8|.|TRBD2
TGTGCCAGCAGCTTAGGACTAGCGGGAGACTCCTACGAGCAGTACTTC
CASSLGLAGDSYEQYF
>TRBJ1-1|TRBV11-2|.|TRBD1
TGTGCCAGCAGCTCCCAGGGGGCGCGGAACACTGAAGCTTTCTTT
CASSSQGARNTEAFF
>TRBJ1-1|TRBV29-1|.|TRBD1
TGCAGCGTCGGACAGGGCGCGGGCACTGAAGCTTTCTTT
CSVGQGAGTEAFF
>TRBJ1-2|TRBV28|.|.
TGTGCCAGCAGGCCCGACAGAGTCTATGGCTACACCTTC
CASRPDRVYGYTF
>TRBJ1-3|TRBV7-9|once|.
TGTGCCAGCAGACCAAACCGGGACATGAGCTCTGGAAACACCATATATTTT
CASRPNRDMSSGNTIYF
>TRBJ1-4|TRBV14|.|.
TGTGCCAGCAGCCAGAACCGCCAGGGTGGTCTGTTTTTT
CASSQNRQGGLFF
>TRBJ1-1|TRBV18|.|TRBD1
TGTGCCAGCTCACCCGGACAGGCGGGAGCTGAAGCTTTCTTT
CASSPGQAGAEAFF
>TRBJ1-5|TRBV2|.|.
TGTGCCAGCAGTGAATTTTGGGGGGTAAGGAGCAATCAGCCCCAGCATTTT
CASSEFWGVRSNQPQHF
>TRBJ1-2|TRBV7-9|.|TRBD1
TGTGCCAGCAGCTTAGCGGGACAGGGGGCTGGCTATGGCTACACCTTC
CASSLAGQGAGYGYTF